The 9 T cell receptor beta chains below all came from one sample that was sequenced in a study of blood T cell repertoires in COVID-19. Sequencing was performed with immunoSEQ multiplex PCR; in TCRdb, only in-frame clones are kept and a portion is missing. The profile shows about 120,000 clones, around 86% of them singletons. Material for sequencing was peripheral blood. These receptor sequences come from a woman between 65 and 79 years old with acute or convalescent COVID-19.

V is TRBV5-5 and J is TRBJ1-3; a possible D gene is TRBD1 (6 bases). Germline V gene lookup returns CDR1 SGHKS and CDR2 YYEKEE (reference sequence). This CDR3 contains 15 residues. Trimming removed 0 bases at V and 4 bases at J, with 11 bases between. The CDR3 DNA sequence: TGTGCCAGCAGCTTGGACAGGGCGTGGGGAAACACCATATATTTT. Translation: CASSLDRAWGNTIYF.

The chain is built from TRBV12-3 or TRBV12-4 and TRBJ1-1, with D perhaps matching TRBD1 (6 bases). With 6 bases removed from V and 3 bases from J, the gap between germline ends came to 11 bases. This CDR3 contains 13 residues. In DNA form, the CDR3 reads TGTGCCAGCAGGCAGGGGTCCTACACTGAAGCTTTCTTT. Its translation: CASRQGSYTEAFF.

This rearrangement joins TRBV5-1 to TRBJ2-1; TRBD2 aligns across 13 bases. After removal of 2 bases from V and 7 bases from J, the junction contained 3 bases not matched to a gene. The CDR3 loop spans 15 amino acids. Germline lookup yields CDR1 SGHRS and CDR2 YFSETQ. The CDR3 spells CASSLLAGGPNEQFF. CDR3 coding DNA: TGCGCCAGCAGCTTACTAGCGGGGGGGCCGAATGAGCAGTTCTTC.

The CDR3 DNA sequence: TGCAGCGCCCTAAGAAACAATGAGCAGTTCTTC. Translating it yields CSALRNNEQFF. The rearrangement links TRBV20-1 to TRBJ2-1; D is uncertain. The length of the CDR3 is 11 residues. Germline CDR1 reads DFQATT; CDR2 reads SNEGSKA (reference sequence).

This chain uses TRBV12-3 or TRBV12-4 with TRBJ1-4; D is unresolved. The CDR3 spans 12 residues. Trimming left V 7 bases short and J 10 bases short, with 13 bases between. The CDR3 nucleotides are TGTGCCAGCACCATATCCTCCGGAAAACTGTTTTTT. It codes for CASTISSGKLFF.

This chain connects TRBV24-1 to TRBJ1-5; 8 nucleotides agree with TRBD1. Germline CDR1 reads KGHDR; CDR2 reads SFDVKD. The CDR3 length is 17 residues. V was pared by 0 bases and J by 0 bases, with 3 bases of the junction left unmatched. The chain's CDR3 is CATSDLGQGHSNQPQHF. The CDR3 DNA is TGTGCCACCAGTGATTTGGGACAGGGACATAGCAATCAGCCCCAGCATTTT.

The CDR3 nucleotides are TGTGCCAGCAGCCAAGTGGCATTCGGGAGCACTGAAGCTTTCTTT. Translation gives CASSQVAFGSTEAFF. The chain employs TRBV3-1 (or the pseudogene TRBV3-2) and TRBJ1-1; D is ambiguous. This CDR3 is built from 15 residues. Germline CDR1 and CDR2: LGHDT and YNNKEL (reference sequence). Trimming left V 1 base short and J 4 bases short, with 13 bases between.

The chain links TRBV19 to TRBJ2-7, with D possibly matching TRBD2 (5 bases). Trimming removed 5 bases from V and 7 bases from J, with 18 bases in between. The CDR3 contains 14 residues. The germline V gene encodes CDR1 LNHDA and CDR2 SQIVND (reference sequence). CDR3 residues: CASSPRGLRGEQYF. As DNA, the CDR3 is TGTGCCAGTAGTCCTCGGGGTTTGCGAGGTGAGCAGTACTTC. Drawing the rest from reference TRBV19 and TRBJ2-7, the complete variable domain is DGGITQSPKYLFRKEGQNVTLSCEQNLNHDAMYWYRQDPGQGLRLIYYSQIVNDFQKGDIAEGYSVSREKKESFPLTVTSAQKNPTAFYLCASSPRGLRGEQYFGPGTRLTVT.

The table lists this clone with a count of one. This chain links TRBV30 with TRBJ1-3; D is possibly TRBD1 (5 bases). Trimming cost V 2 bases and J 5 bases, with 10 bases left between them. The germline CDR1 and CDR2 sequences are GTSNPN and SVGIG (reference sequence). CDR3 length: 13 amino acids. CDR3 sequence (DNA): TGTGCCTGGAGTCTCAGGGTTAGAAACACCATATATTTT. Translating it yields CAWSLRVRNTIYF.